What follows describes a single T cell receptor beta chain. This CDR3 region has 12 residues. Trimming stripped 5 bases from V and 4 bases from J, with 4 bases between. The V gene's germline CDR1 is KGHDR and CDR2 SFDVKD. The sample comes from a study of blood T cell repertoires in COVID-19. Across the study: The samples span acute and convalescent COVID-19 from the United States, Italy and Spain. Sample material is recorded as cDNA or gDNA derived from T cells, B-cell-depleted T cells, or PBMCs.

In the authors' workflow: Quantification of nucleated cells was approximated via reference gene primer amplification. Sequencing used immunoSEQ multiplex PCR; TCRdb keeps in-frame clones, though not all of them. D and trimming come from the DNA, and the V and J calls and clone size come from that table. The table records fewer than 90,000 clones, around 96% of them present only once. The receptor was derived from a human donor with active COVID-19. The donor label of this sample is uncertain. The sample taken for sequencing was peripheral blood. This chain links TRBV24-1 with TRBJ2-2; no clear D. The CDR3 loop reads CATSAVTGELFF. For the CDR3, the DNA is TGTGCCACCAGTGCGGTCACCGGGGAGCTGTTTTTT.